This paragraph covers one TCR beta chain sequence. The germline V gene has CDR1 MGHRA and CDR2 YSYEKL. The CDR3 has 15 residues. V dropped 3 bases and J dropped 4; count of bases not matched to a gene: 6. This record belongs to a study of control samples from healthy donors and cancer patients. The repertoire was sequenced with immunoSEQ multiplex PCR; TCRdb's copy has only in-frame clones and lacks some. This sample has under 450,000 clones, with approximately 90% found just once. The chain employs TRBV4-1 and TRBJ2-3, with 8 bases fitting TRBD2. The TCR was taken from a man in his forties with head and neck cancer. The specimen was PBMCs. The CDR3 is CASSHLSGGSDTQYF. The CDR3 DNA reads as TGCGCCAGCAGCCACCTCTCGGGAGGGTCAGATACGCAGTATTTT.